This T cell receptor beta chain was identified during a study of shared clonotypes between healthy human individuals. Overall study: Plates per donor: three CD4 naive, three CD4 memory, two CD8 naive, one CD8 memory.

The CDR3 consists of 13 residues. Germline V gene sequence: CDR1 SGHRS, CDR2 YFSETQ. The V segment lost 5 bases and the J segment 9 bases; nucleotides outside the gene matches: 6. Notes on this clone: Antigen unknown.

The test was conducted at deep level. Using 200 ng DNA, some 30,000 T cell genomes, the sorted-subset replicate PCRs were run. Libraries were prepared by immunoSEQ multiplex PCR; TCRdb keeps only in-frame clonotypes and omits some of them. The sample holds roughly 680,000 clones, just under 75% seen once. Study-wide results and caveats: Non-shared clonotypes had lower generation probabilities than clonotypes shared by all four sorted-subset donors.

The specimen was memory CD4+ T cells sorted from blood. Subset denoted: CD45RA-negative fraction. The rearrangement links TRBV5-1 to TRBJ2-1, with 9 bases fitting TRBD1. The clonotype was recovered from a young woman in good health. The CDR3 region is CASSQTGGAEQFF. DNA of the CDR3: TGCGCCAGCAGTCAAACAGGGGGCGCTGAGCAGTTCTTC.